This is a list of T cell receptor beta chains from one sample in a study of blood T cell repertoires in COVID-19. Sequenced by immunoSEQ multiplex PCR; TCRdb stores in-frame clones only, minus some. The sample has some 160,000 clones; approximately 80% are singletons. Sequenced material: peripheral blood. The source of these receptors is a man aged 65 to 79 who had recovered from COVID-19. Both conserved end residues are part of each CDR3. Expanded clones get a size class; other rows say once, few or many, or leave the size out.

clone_size | j_call | cdr3_length | v_call | cdr3_aa
- | TRBJ2-7 | 15 | TRBV7-9 | CASSLTSGSFGEQYF
once | TRBJ2-7 | 14 | TRBV27 | CASRGTSGSYEQYF
- | TRBJ2-5 | 13 | TRBV5-5 | CASSLGREETQYF
- | TRBJ1-3 | 16 | TRBV10-2 | CASSESTGGSGNTIYF
- | TRBJ2-7 | 11 | TRBV20-1 | CSAYRTNEQYF
- | TRBJ2-1 | 16 | TRBV3-1/TRBV3-2 | CASSQVITSGYNEQFF
once | TRBJ1-2 | 13 | TRBV5-5 | CASSLRLGYGYTF
- | TRBJ2-3 | 13 | TRBV7-6 | CASSFQATDTQYF
few | TRBJ2-1 | 18 | TRBV6-6 | CASSHLRGMTEVHNEQFF
- | TRBJ2-2 | 15 | TRBV24-1 | CATSDTGRGTGELFF
- | TRBJ2-3 | 15 | TRBV2 | CASKPAGSSTDTQYF
- | TRBJ2-7 | 12 | TRBV6-1 | CASSDIRTEQYF
- | TRBJ2-7 | 14 | TRBV29-1 | CSVGGTGGGYEQYF
- | TRBJ2-7 | 15 | TRBV10-2 | CASSESTGIPYEQYF
- | TRBJ2-1 | 13 | TRBV2 | CASSEESSGEQFF
- | TRBJ1-4 | 19 | TRBV4-2 | CASSQDGRVNDRVGEKLFF
- | TRBJ2-7 | 13 | TRBV6-5 | CATWTGDPYEQYF
- | TRBJ1-5 | 12 | TRBV2 | CASRGGGGPQHF
- | TRBJ1-5 | 15 | TRBV27 | CASSRSAMGNQPQHF
- | TRBJ1-1 | 13 | TRBV19 | CASSLDRATEAFF
- | TRBJ2-7 | 16 | TRBV7-2 | CASSLVAGPSSYEQYF
- | TRBJ2-3 | 13 | TRBV6-5 | CASSRGSADTQYF
- | TRBJ1-2 | 15 | TRBV6-5 | CASSRETSLHYGYTF
- | TRBJ2-3 | 13 | TRBV7-6 | CASSAYGRDTQYF
- | TRBJ1-5 | 16 | TRBV6-1 | CASSDARVGSNQPQHF
many | TRBJ2-7 | 11 | TRBV5-1 | CASSPGYEQYF
few | TRBJ1-5 | 14 | TRBV2 | CASSDNRGNQPQHF
- | TRBJ1-2 | 11 | TRBV20-1 | CSATELYGYTF
- | TRBJ2-7 | 14 | TRBV6-2/TRBV6-3 | CASSTRVAGGEQYF
few | TRBJ1-2 | 15 | TRBV18 | CASSPEVGSGYGYTF
once | TRBJ2-1 | 14 | TRBV2 | CASTRTSGYNEQFF
- | TRBJ1-1 | 15 | TRBV5-1 | CASSVWPGENTEAFF
- | TRBJ2-3 | 13 | TRBV18 | CASFWRPTDTQYF
- | TRBJ2-5 | 15 | TRBV7-9 | CASSPRDSYQETQYF
- | TRBJ2-7 | 12 | TRBV19 | CASSIDPGEQYF